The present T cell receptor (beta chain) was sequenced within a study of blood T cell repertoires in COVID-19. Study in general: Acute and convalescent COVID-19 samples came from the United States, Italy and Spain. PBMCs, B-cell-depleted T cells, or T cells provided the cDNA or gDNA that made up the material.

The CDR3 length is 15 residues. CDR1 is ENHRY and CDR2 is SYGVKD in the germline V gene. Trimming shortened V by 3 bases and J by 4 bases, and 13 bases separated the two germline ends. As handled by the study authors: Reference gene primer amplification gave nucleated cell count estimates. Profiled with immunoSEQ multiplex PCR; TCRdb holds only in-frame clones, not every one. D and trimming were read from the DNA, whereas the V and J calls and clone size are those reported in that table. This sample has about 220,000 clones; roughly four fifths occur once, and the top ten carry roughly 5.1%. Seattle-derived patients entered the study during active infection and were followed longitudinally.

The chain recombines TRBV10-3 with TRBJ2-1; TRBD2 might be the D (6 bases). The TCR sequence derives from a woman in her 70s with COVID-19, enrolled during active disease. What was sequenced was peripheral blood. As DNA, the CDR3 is TGTGCCATCAGTGAAAGAAATAGCGGTTACAATGAGCAGTTCTTC. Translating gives CAISERNSGYNEQFF.